Described below is a single T cell receptor (beta chain) sequence and its context. A much larger clone lies a single base off, so this may be a read error. The time point: before trial treatment. CDR3 size: 18 residues. Germline CDR1 and CDR2: LGHNA and YSLEER. Primers targeting TRAV and TRBV primed first-strand cDNA, covering alpha and beta chains. TCRs were amplified for roughly 20 PCR cycles with a constant-region primer and V-primer adapter. TCRdb recomputed calls from the reads with MiXCR, one row per CDR3 protein. The table has tens of thousands of distinct CDR3 sequences, about 23% seen once; the top ten hold around 6%. The data stem from a study of low-dose radiotherapy and immunotherapy resistance in tumors. Study-wide background: A dose of 0.5 Gy per fraction was delivered to Cohort 1 every 2 weeks, for a total of 6.5 Gy. It was 1 Gy per fraction every two weeks that Cohort 2 received, adding up to 13 Gy over 26 weeks. Ipilimumab 1 mg/kg every six weeks, together with nivolumab 240 mg every two weeks, was given intravenously to patients.

This clonotype originated in a male donor with prostate cancer. The V call is TRBV4-3, the J call TRBJ2-2, with D maybe TRBD2 (6 bases). The material sequenced was PBMCs, taken before treatment. The CDR3 bases are TGCGACAGCAGCCAAGATCCGAGCGGGCAGCGGAACACCGGGGAGCTGTTTTTT. It codes for CDSSQDPSGQRNTGELFF.